This TCR beta chain was identified during a study of blood T cells in healthy people across ages (dated by TCRdb to about 2015). With regard to the full study: Template switching captured roughly one uniquely barcoded TCR beta cDNA molecule per two T cells in model experiments. To track age-related changes in TCR beta repertoire diversity, the study relied on deep sequencing normalized with unique cDNA molecular identifiers. To avoid experimental bias, donors of different ages were randomly spread across the sequencing lanes. Using the same blood draw, the study looked at two additional independent replicas of 1 million unique cDNA reads for two donors, one aged 18 to 29 and the other aged 80 or older. Donors were grouped into four age groups: young (average roughly 17 years), middle-aged (around 39), aged (about 60) and long-lived (about 90).

CDR1 SQVTM and CDR2 ANQGSEA are derived from the germline V gene. Relative to germline, V is missing 3 bases and J is missing 8 bases, with 6 bases of the junction outside any gene match. The CDR3 has 12 amino acids, counting the end cysteine and phenylalanine. Of the read, only the CDR3 DNA is kept; its 36 bases are in frame from base 1. The library was built by means of 5' RACE. TCRdb lists the instrument as Illumina HiSeq 2500. A second roughly 6 to 11 cycle PCR used a sample-barcoded 5' primer and a J-beta primer mix. A template-switch 5' adaptor carrying 12 random nucleotides introduced a unique molecular identifier onto each TCR beta cDNA molecule. Each sample yielded at least 2.5 million CDR3-containing paired-end reads. First-strand cDNA was synthesized from all RNA with the Mint cDNA synthesis kit, primed by a TRBC-specific oligonucleotide. Following uracil-DNA glycosylase treatment, all cDNA underwent a first 18-cycle PCR with the universal primers M1SS and BC2_uni_R. The original methods were these. For normalization, 1 million high-quality reads, each with a distinct molecular identifier, were randomly selected from each sample. Instead of being binned into consensus sequences, reads that shared molecular identifiers were thrown out. MiTCR, run with a Q25 quality threshold and the strictest error-elimination algorithm, handled CDR3 identification, clonotype clustering and error correction. A nonparametric unseen species model with Euler transformation was used to estimate lower-bound total TCR beta diversity. The public reads were reprocessed in TCRdb via fastp at Q25 and MiXCR, keeping in-frame beta chains. Duplicate CDR3 protein sequences are folded into a single record with the most common DNA and genes. TCRdb, not the authors, supplied the V and J calls. For this sample the table gives more than 650,000 distinct CDR3 sequences, of which 22% were detected only once. About 20% of the sample belongs to the ten largest clones.

On the study overall, not on this receptor specifically: Compared with the aged group, the long-lived group had more naive CD4+ T cells, fewer expanded clones and increased TCR diversity, suggesting age selection. The CMV infection status of donors was not known, potentially confounding age-related changes in expanded clonotypes. Observed TCR beta diversity correlated strongly with the percentage of naive T cells measured by flow cytometry. Observed TCR beta diversity per million T cells fell roughly linearly with age, and a significant reduction was already apparent by age around 40. Since profiling was done on bulk unsorted PBMCs, naive and antigen-experienced compartments could not be conclusively compared. Estimates of total diversity based on one million sequenced T cells were regarded as lower bounds and as underestimates.

As to this clonotype: The antigen it binds to is not known. Base qualities are missing; no much larger clone stands one base away.

The approximately 41 donors, aged roughly 6 to 95 years, were systemically healthy Caucasian individuals from Russia. Ten milliliters of peripheral blood were drawn from each donor into EDTA-treated Vacutainer tubes. Ficoll-Paque density-gradient centrifugation was used to isolate PBMCs, with at least 7 million obtained per sample. Total RNA, at least 6 micrograms per sample, was extracted from PBMCs with Trizol reagent. Naive CD45RAhigh/CD27high T cell percentages were measured by flow cytometry on a PBMC aliquot from every donor. What was sequenced was blood. This sequence was found in an older man in good health. This sequence uses TRBV29-1 and TRBJ1-2; 7 bases in the junction line up with TRBD1. DNA sequence: TGCAGCGTTGAGCCACAGGGGCGCGGCTACACCTTC. The translation is CSVEPQGRGYTF.